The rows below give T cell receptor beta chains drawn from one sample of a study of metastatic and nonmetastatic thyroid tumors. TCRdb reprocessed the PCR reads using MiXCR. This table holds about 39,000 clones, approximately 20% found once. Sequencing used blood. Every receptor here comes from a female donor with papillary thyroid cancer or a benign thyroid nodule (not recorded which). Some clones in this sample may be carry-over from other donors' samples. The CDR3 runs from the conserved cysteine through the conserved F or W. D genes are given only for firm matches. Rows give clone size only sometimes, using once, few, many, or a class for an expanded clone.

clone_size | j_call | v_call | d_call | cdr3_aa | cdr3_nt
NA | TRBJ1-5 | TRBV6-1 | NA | CASSEDWQPQHF | TGTGCCAGCAGTGAAGACTGGCAGCCCCAGCATTTT
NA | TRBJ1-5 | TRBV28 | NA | CASSYNRGEGKPQHF | TGTGCCAGCAGTTACAACCGAGGGGAGGGTAAGCCCCAGCATTTT
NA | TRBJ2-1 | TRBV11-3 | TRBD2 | CASSLGTSSYNEQFF | TGTGCCAGCAGCTTAGGGACTAGCTCCTACAATGAGCAGTTCTTC
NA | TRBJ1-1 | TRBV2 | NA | CASSERNVSTEAFF | TGTGCCAGCAGTGAAAGAAACGTGAGCACTGAAGCTTTCTTT
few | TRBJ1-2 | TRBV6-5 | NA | CASISVQGLYGYTF | TGTGCCAGCATTTCGGTCCAGGGATTGTATGGCTACACCTTC
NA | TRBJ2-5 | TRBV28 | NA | CASTSSGGMAQYF | TGTGCAAGCACATCTAGTGGGGGAATGGCCCAGTACTTC
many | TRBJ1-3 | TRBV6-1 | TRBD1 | CASNRQGPRGNGNTIYF | TGTGCCAGCAATAGACAGGGGCCGCGCGGGAATGGAAACACCATATATTTT
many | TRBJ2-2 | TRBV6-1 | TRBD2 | CASRTSGSPGELFF | TGTGCCAGCCGGACTAGCGGGAGTCCCGGGGAGCTGTTTTTT
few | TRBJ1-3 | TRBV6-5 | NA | CASSYLRSSRSGNTIYF | TGTGCCAGCAGTTACTTAAGATCGAGCCGTTCTGGAAACACCATATATTTT
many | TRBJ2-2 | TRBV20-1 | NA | CSARASLGGELFF | TGCAGTGCTAGAGCTAGCCTGGGCGGGGAGCTGTTTTTT
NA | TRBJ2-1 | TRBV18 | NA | CASSPLTGNNEQFF | TGTGCCAGCTCACCGCTCACAGGGAACAATGAGCAGTTCTTC
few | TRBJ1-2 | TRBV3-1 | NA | CASSQAQEGYTF | TGTGCCAGCAGCCAAGCGCAGGAAGGCTACACCTTC
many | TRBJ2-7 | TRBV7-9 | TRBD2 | CASSLSGNEQYF | TGTGCCAGCAGCTTAAGCGGGAACGAGCAGTACTTC
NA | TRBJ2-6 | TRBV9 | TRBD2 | CASSALAGGGSGANVLTF | TGTGCCAGCAGCGCCTTAGCGGGGGGCGGCTCTGGGGCCAACGTCCTGACTTTC
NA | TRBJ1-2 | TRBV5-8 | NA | CASSSSPRGLLGYTF | TGTGCCAGCAGCTCGTCCCCACGAGGGCTGTTGGGCTACACCTTC
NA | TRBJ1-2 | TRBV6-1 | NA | CASKPYGGYRYGYTF | TGTGCCAGCAAACCCTACGGGGGTTACCGCTATGGCTACACCTTT
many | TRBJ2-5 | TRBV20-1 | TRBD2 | CSARSFPLGLAGETQYF | TGCAGTGCTAGGAGCTTCCCCCTCGGACTAGCGGGAGAGACCCAGTACTTC
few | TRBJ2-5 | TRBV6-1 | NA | CASSPGREETQYF | TGTGCCAGCAGCCCGGGGCGCGAAGAGACCCAGTACTTC
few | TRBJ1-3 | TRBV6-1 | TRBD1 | CASSGDRAGSGNTIYF | TGTGCCAGCAGTGGCGACAGGGCCGGCTCTGGAAACACCATATATTTT
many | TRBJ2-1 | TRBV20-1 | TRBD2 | CSARDPRREKYNEQFF | TGCAGTGCTAGAGATCCCCGGCGGGAGAAGTACAATGAGCAGTTCTTC
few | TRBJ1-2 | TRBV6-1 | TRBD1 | CASTTLGTGGSDYGYTF | TGTGCCAGCACCACATTGGGGACAGGGGGCTCGGACTATGGCTACACCTTC
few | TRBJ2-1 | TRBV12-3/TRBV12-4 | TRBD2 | CASSFSAGVEQFF | TGTGCCAGCAGTTTCTCGGCGGGGGTGGAGCAGTTCTTC
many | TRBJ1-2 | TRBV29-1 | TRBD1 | CSVAGGQGYTF | TGCAGCGTTGCAGGGGGCCAGGGCTACACCTTC
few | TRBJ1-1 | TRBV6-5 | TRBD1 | CASSSTGETEAFF | TGTGCGAGCAGTTCTACAGGGGAAACTGAAGCTTTCTTT
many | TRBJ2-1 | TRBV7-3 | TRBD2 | CASSPTSGRGNEQFF | TGTGCCAGCAGCCCGACTAGCGGGAGGGGGAATGAGCAGTTCTTC
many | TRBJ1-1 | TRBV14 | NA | CASSNNPGLRAFF | TGTGCCAGCAGCAACAACCCGGGACTTCGAGCTTTCTTT
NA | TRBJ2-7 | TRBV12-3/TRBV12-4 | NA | CASRRGLSGYEQYF | TGTGCCAGCAGGCGAGGGCTATCAGGTTACGAGCAGTACTTC
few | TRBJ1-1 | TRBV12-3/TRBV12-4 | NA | CASSLSGRGITEAFF | TGTGCCAGCAGTTTAAGCGGTCGAGGGATAACTGAAGCTTTCTTT
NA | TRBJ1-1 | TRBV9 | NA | CASSVSRFGRHVEAFF | TGTGCCAGCAGCGTATCTAGATTTGGTCGACACGTTGAAGCCTTCTTT
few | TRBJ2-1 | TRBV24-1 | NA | CATSDPPYNEQFF | TGTGCCACCAGTGACCCCCCGTACAATGAGCAGTTCTTC
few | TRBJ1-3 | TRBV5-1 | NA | CASSFMPGHRSGNTIYF | TGCGCCAGCAGCTTCATGCCGGGACATCGCTCTGGAAACACCATATATTTT
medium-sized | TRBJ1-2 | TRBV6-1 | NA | CASSVQGFFYGYTF | TGTGCCAGCAGTGTACAAGGCTTTTTCTATGGCTACACCTTC
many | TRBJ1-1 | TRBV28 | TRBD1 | CASGVGWDRTRTEAFF | TGTGCCAGCGGGGTTGGGTGGGACAGGACGAGGACTGAAGCTTTCTTT
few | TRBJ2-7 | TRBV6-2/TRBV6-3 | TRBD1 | CASSVVPTGEPPYEQYF | TGTGCCAGCAGTGTAGTGCCGACAGGGGAGCCGCCCTACGAGCAGTACTTC
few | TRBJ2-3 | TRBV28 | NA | CDTSGKATDTQYF | TGTGACACCTCCGGGAAAGCCACAGATACGCAGTATTTT
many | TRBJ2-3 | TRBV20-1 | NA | CSALDSFTDTQYF | TGCAGTGCTCTGGACAGTTTCACAGATACGCAGTATTTT
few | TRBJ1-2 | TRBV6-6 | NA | CASSYSSDPNYGYTF | TGTGCCAGCAGTTACTCGTCGGATCCAAACTATGGCTACACCTTC